This TCR beta chain was obtained from a study of shared clonotypes between healthy human individuals. Study conclusions and caveats: Clonotypes which were not shared had lower generation probabilities than clonotypes that all four donors shared. Across subsets, estimated richness was generally greater for naive than for memory populations. Clonotype sharing among donors was thought likely to change with sequencing depth.

Sequencing used immunoSEQ multiplex PCR; TCRdb keeps in-frame clones, though not all of them. The table shows about 660,000 clones, with around 72% occurring only once. Remarks on this clone: Its matching antigen is unknown.

Adult donors, all healthy and HIV-negative, had no recent acute infections or vaccinations. V shed 5 bases and J shed 6 bases, with 15 bases lying between them. The CDR3 sequence is 14 residues long. Germline loops: CDR1 SGHTS, CDR2 YDEGEE. Sequenced input: memory CD4+ T cells sorted from blood. Subset described: CD45RA-negative fraction. This receptor was taken from a woman in her twenties or thirties in good health. V and J are TRBV5-8 and TRBJ1-5; perhaps TRBD1 as D (6 bases). CDR3 in DNA: TGTGCCAGCAGACTGACAGTAGGGGGTCAGCCCCAGCATTTT. Residues: CASRLTVGGQPQHF.